This T cell receptor (beta chain) was sequenced during a study of blood T cell repertoires in COVID-19. The CDR3 contains 17 residues. Looked up from germline, CDR1 is MNHEY and CDR2 is SVGEGT. The junction had 16 bases not matched to a gene; V was cut back by 6 bases and J by 5 bases. Data came from immunoSEQ multiplex PCR; TCRdb stores just in-frame clones and leaves some out. The profile shows approximately 250,000 clones, around 86% of them singletons. The source material was peripheral blood. This TCR came from a woman aged 60-75 years who had recovered from COVID-19. The rearrangement links TRBV6-2 or TRBV6-3 to TRBJ2-1, with TRBD2 matching over 7 bases. The chain's CDR3 is CASSPGWRSGANNEQFF. The CDR3 nucleotides are TGTGCCAGCAGCCCCGGGTGGCGGAGCGGGGCCAACAATGAGCAGTTCTTC.